The T cell receptor (beta chain) described here comes from a study of blood T cell repertoires in COVID-19. Germline V gene lookup returns CDR1 SGHTA and CDR2 FQGTGA. After removal of 2 bases from V and 5 bases from J, the junction contained 5 bases not matched to a gene. The CDR3 loop spans 15 amino acids. Measured with immunoSEQ multiplex PCR; TCRdb has only the in-frame clones, and not every one. This sample yields 95,000 to 100,000 clones, of which about 91% are seen a single time; 15% to 20% belongs to the top ten. This clonotype was obtained from a man aged 45-60 years with acute or convalescent COVID-19. The sample comprised peripheral blood. The J gene is TRBJ2-2, the V gene TRBV7-3; TRBD2 aligns across 7 bases. CDR3 bases: TGTGCCAGCAGCTTATCTAGCGGAAGTACCGGGGAGCTGTTTTTT. This gives the protein CASSLSSGSTGELFF.